The 4 T cell receptor beta chains in this list originate from one sample, sequenced in a study of response to subunit inactivated influenza vaccine. Via MiXCR, TCRdb re-called the RT-PCR reads, giving one row per CDR3 protein. The data show about 520,000 distinct CDR3 sequences, approximately 10% seen once. The sample consisted of PBMCs from blood, taken roughly 48 days after vaccination. These receptors all stem from a man over 45 who received an inactivated influenza vaccine.

In its sample, this clonotype was seen many times. The chain is built from TRBV5-5 and TRBJ1-6; a weak D match, TRBD1 (5 bases). Trimming pared 4 bases from V and 10 bases from J, leaving 18 bases between. The CDR3 spans 15 residues. In germline, CDR1 is SGHKS, CDR2 YYEKEE (reference sequence). This CDR3 is CASSPGPRKGSPLHF. CDR3 DNA sequence: TGTGCCAGCAGCCCGGGCCCCAGGAAGGGGTCACCCCTCCACTTT. The variable domain in full, completed from reference TRBV5-5 and TRBJ1-6, reads DAGVTQSPTHLIKTRGQQVTLRCSPISGHKSVSWYQQVLGQGPQFIFQYYEKEERGRGNFPDRFSARQFPNYSSELNVNALLLGDSALYLCASSPGPRKGSPLHFGNGTRLTVT.

The sample holds a few counts of this clonotype. CDR3 DNA: TGTGCCAGCAGCTTAGAATCGGGGAGGGACTATGGCTACACCTTC. Its translation: CASSLESGRDYGYTF. This chain connects TRBV7-2 to TRBJ1-2; D is undetermined. The germline V gene has CDR1 SGHTA and CDR2 FQGNSA. Trimming shortened V by 1 base and J by 3 bases, and 12 bases separated the two germline ends. The CDR3 has 15 residues. Filled out from reference TRBV7-2 and TRBJ1-2, the complete variable domain reads GAGVSQSPSNKVTEKGKDVELRCDPISGHTALYWYRQSLGQGLEFLIYFQGNSAPDKSGLPSDRFSAERTGGSVSTLTIQRTQQEDSAVYLCASSLESGRDYGYTFGSGTRLTVV.

This clonotype appeared a few times. V gene TRBV10-1 combines with J gene TRBJ1-1; D is unclear. There are 13 residues in the CDR3. The germline gives CDR1 WNHNN, CDR2 SYGVQD (reference sequence). Trimming stripped 6 bases from V and 0 bases from J, with 8 bases between. CDR3 region: CASRGMLNTEAFF. In DNA, the CDR3 is TGCGCCAGCAGGGGTATGTTGAACACTGAAGCTTTCTTT.

This clonotype was recorded at least ten times. The chain joins TRBV5-6 to TRBJ1-2, with a possible D match to TRBD1 (5 bases). The germline gives CDR1 SGHDT, CDR2 YYEEEE. The CDR3 has 13 amino acids. Trimming left V 6 bases short and J 8 bases short, with 17 bases between. This chain's CDR3 is CASTWDFEGGYTF. In nucleotides, the CDR3 is TGTGCCAGCACCTGGGACTTCGAGGGGGGCTACACCTTC.